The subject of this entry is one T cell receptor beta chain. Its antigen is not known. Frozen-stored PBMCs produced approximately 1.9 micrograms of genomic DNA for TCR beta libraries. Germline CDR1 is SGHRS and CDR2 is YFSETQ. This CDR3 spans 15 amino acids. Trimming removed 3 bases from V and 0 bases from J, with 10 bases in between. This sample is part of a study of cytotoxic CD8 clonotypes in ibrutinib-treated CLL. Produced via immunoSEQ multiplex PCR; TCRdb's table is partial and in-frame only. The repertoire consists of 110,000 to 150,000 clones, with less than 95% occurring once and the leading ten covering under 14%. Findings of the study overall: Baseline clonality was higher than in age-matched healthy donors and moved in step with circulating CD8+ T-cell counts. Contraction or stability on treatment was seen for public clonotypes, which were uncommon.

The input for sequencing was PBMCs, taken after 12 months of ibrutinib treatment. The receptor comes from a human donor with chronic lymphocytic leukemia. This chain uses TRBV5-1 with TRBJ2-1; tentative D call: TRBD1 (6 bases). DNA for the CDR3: TGCGCCAGCAGCTCAGGACAGAGCTCCTACAATGAGCAGTTCTTC. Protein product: CASSSGQSSYNEQFF.